This TCR beta chain was identified in a study of blood T cell repertoires in COVID-19. Overall study: Researchers got acute and convalescent COVID-19 samples from the United States, Italy and Spain. The analysed material was cDNA or gDNA that came from T cells, B-cell-depleted T cells, or PBMCs.

Seattle researchers signed up patients amid active infection and tracked them longitudinally. Original processing notes: By means of reference gene primer amplification, nucleated cell counts were estimated. Profiled with immunoSEQ multiplex PCR; TCRdb holds only in-frame clones, not every one. For V, J and clone size, that table is used; D and trimming come from the DNA. Here the sample spans fewer than 600,000 clones, roughly 89% being singletons. The receptor's source is a young man with COVID-19, enrolled during active disease. The sample taken for sequencing was peripheral blood.

This CDR3 is CASSVGLAGGTDTQYF. Here the CDR3 DNA reads TGCGCCAGCAGCGTCGGACTAGCGGGCGGGACAGATACGCAGTATTTT. The V and J genes are TRBV5-1 and TRBJ2-3; TRBD2 agrees at 11 bases. The CDR3 consists of 16 residues. V was clipped by 4 bases and J by 3 bases; unmatched bases: 7. Germline-derived CDR1 and CDR2 are SGHRS and YFSETQ. Full variable domain (missing parts from reference TRBV5-1 and TRBJ2-3): KAGVTQTPRYLIKTRGQQVTLSCSPISGHRSVSWYQQTPGQGLQFLFEYFSETQRNKGNFPGRFSGRQFSNSRSEMNVSTLELGDSALYLCASSVGLAGGTDTQYFGPGTRLTVL.